The 21 T cell receptor beta chains below were found in one sample sequenced in a study of T cell responses to AZD1222 COVID-19 vaccine. Method: immunoSEQ multiplex PCR; TCRdb's copy keeps in-frame clones and lacks some. The data show 150,000 to 200,000 clones, around nine tenths seen once. The sample here was peripheral blood, taken on day 0 of AZD1222 vaccination. The receptors come from an adult in good health.

This chain connects TRBV4-2 to TRBJ2-5, with TRBD2 identical over 13 bases. Trimming at V came to 1 base and at J to 4 bases, leaving 9 bases not matched to a gene. The CDR3 runs to 18 residues. Germline V lookup: CDR1 LGHNA, CDR2 YNFKEQ. CDR3 bases: TGTGCCAGCAGCCAAGTAGTGGGACTAGCGGGGAGGGGAGAGACCCAGTACTTC. It encodes CASSQVVGLAGRGETQYF.

The rearrangement links TRBV4-1 to TRBJ1-2; 7 bases fit TRBD1. Per the germline V gene, CDR1 is MGHRA and CDR2 is YSYEKL. V lost 1 base and J lost 6; bases outside the gene matches: 8. The CDR3 consists of 15 residues. CDR3 protein: CASSQVTGTADGYTF. Here the CDR3 DNA reads TGCGCCAGCAGCCAAGTAACCGGGACAGCGGATGGCTACACCTTC.

The chain is built from TRBV30 and TRBJ2-4; D might be TRBD1 (5 bases). This CDR3 is built from 15 residues. Per the germline V gene, CDR1 is GTSNPN and CDR2 is SVGIG (reference sequence). V was clipped by 1 base and J by 4 bases, with 14 bases between them. In DNA, the CDR3 is TGTGCCTGGAGTGGGAATATAGCAGGGAAAAACATTCAGTACTTC. It codes for CAWSGNIAGKNIQYF.

This clone occurred a few times. The chain carries TRBV5-1 and TRBJ1-6, with D unclear. V was clipped by 0 bases and J by 9 bases, with 7 bases between them. From germline, CDR1 is SGHRS and CDR2 YFSETQ. The CDR3 is made up of 13 amino acids. As DNA, the CDR3 is TGCGCCAGCAGCTTGGGTGTCCTTTCACCCCTCCACTTT. Its protein product is CASSLGVLSPLHF.

The chain couples TRBV19 to TRBJ2-7; 10 bases are shared with TRBD1. J lost 5 bases, V lost 5 bases, and 12 bases had no gene match. This CDR3 is built from 16 residues. The germline gives CDR1 LNHDA, CDR2 SQIVND (reference sequence). Here the CDR3 reads CASSAGSGTGAHEQYF. CDR3 DNA sequence: TGTGCCAGTAGTGCGGGCTCTGGGACAGGGGCCCACGAGCAGTACTTC. Drawing the rest from reference TRBV19 and TRBJ2-7, the complete variable domain is DGGITQSPKYLFRKEGQNVTLSCEQNLNHDAMYWYRQDPGQGLRLIYYSQIVNDFQKGDIAEGYSVSREKKESFPLTVTSAQKNPTAFYLCASSAGSGTGAHEQYFGPGTRLTVT.

The V and J genes are TRBV5-4 and TRBJ1-6; 9 positions match TRBD1. V gave up 4 bases and J gave up 4 bases; unmatched junction bases: 6. The CDR3 is 16 residues long. In germline, CDR1 is SGHNT, CDR2 YYREEE (reference sequence). DNA of the CDR3: TGTGCCAGCAGCGAGGACAGGGGCTGGTATAATTCACCCCTCCACTTT. It specifies CASSEDRGWYNSPLHF.

This clone was observed a single time. The rearrangement uses TRBV11-2 and TRBJ1-2; D is uncertain. The germline V and J ends were trimmed by 0 bases and 1 base, with 12 bases remaining between them. The germline V gene encodes CDR1 SGHAT and CDR2 FQNNGV. CDR3 size: 16 residues. The CDR3 region is CASSLDRTGFNYGYTF. CDR3 bases: TGTGCCAGCAGCTTAGATAGGACGGGGTTTAACTATGGCTACACCTTC.

Comment on this clone: Within the sample, other DNA sequences also encode this same CDR3. The rearrangement uses TRBV5-1 and TRBJ1-2; D is undetermined. CDR3 size: 13 residues. Trimming took 1 base from V and 7 from J, leaving 11 bases between them. Germline CDR1 SGHRS, CDR2 YFSETQ. CDR3 sequence reads: CASSLWGDSGYTF. The CDR3 DNA is TGCGCCAGCAGCTTGTGGGGAGATTCTGGCTACACCTTC.

The rearrangement links TRBV7-7 to TRBJ2-2, with D possibly matching TRBD1 (6 bases). Germline V gene lookup returns CDR1 SSHAT and CDR2 FNYEAQ (reference sequence). Trimming removed 4 bases from V and 5 bases from J, with 11 bases in between. This CDR3 is 14 amino acids long. The CDR3 protein is CASSSTGFTGELFF. CDR3 in DNA: TGTGCCAGCAGCTCCACAGGGTTTACCGGGGAGCTGTTTTTT.

This clone has a single count. A read error may explain this, as a much larger clone is one base away. The V and J genes are TRBV7-9 and TRBJ1-2; weak D call: TRBD1 (6 bases). This CDR3 is built from 12 residues. Trimming stripped 3 bases from V and 8 bases from J, with 10 bases between. The germline gives CDR1 SEHNR, CDR2 FQNEAQ (reference sequence). The CDR3 protein is CASSFNREGYTF. The CDR3 coding sequence is TGTGCCAGCAGCTTTAACAGGGAAGGCTACACCTTC. Filled out from reference TRBV7-9 and TRBJ1-2, the complete variable domain reads DTGVSQNPRHKITKRGQNVTFRCDPISEHNRLYWYRQTLGQGPEFLTYFQNEAQLEKSRLLSDRFSAERPKGSFSTLEIQRTEQGDSAMYLCASSFNREGYTFGSGTRLTVV.

V and J are TRBV19 and TRBJ1-5, with TRBD1 identical over 7 bases. Trimming cost V 6 bases and J 3 bases; bases outside gene matches: 2. Germline V CDR1 and CDR2: LNHDA, SQIVND (reference sequence). The CDR3 runs to 13 residues. The DNA for the CDR3 is TGTGCCAGTAGGGACAGGTCCAATCAGCCCCAGCATTTT. Translating gives CASRDRSNQPQHF.

The chain recombines TRBV29-1 with TRBJ2-3; TRBD1 is a possible D gene (6 bases). The germline V and J ends were trimmed by 7 bases and 2 bases, with 16 bases remaining between them. CDR1 and CDR2 (germline): SQVTM, ANQGSEA. The CDR3 runs 14 residues. The CDR3, as DNA: TGCAGCGGGCAGAGGACAGACTTCACAGATACGCAGTATTTT. Encoded protein: CSGQRTDFTDTQYF.

On this clone: One junction end disagrees with the germline gene, perhaps due to a read error. The V and J genes are TRBV6-1 and TRBJ1-4, with D possibly matching TRBD1 (6 bases). Germline CDR1 reads MNHNS; CDR2 reads SASEGT. The CDR3 spans 11 residues. DNA of the CDR3: TGTGCCAGCAGTGAACAGGGGCCAGCTCATTTT. This translates into CASSEQGPAHF.

This clone was seen just once. The V and J genes are TRBV19 and TRBJ2-3; 12 nucleotides match TRBD1. This CDR3 comprises 14 residues. V lost 5 bases, J lost 9 bases, and 6 bases stayed unmatched. Germline V lookup: CDR1 LNHDA, CDR2 SQIVND (reference sequence). CDR3 loop: CASSRDRGPRTQYF. The CDR3 DNA follows: TGTGCCAGTAGTCGGGACAGGGGGCCACGGACGCAGTATTTT. Together with reference TRBV19 and TRBJ2-3, the CDR3 gives the full variable domain: DGGITQSPKYLFRKEGQNVTLSCEQNLNHDAMYWYRQDPGQGLRLIYYSQIVNDFQKGDIAEGYSVSREKKESFPLTVTSAQKNPTAFYLCASSRDRGPRTQYFGPGTRLTVL.

V usage is TRBV19 and J usage is TRBJ1-2, with 8 bases aligning to TRBD1. The CDR3 has 15 residues. Per the germline V gene, CDR1 is LNHDA and CDR2 is SQIVND (reference sequence). The V gene end was trimmed by 5 bases and the J gene end by 4 bases; junction bases not matched to a gene: 9. CDR3 protein: CASSPGPGGSYGYTF. CDR3 nucleotides: TGTGCCAGTAGTCCCGGGCCAGGGGGCAGCTATGGCTACACCTTC.

The V and J genes are TRBV2 and TRBJ1-4, with D perhaps matching TRBD1 (6 bases). The germline V gene encodes CDR1 SNHLY and CDR2 FYNNEI. Trimming cost V 7 bases and J 0 bases, with 12 bases left between them. This CDR3 region has 15 residues. This CDR3 reads CASTRDTTTNEKLFF. The CDR3 DNA is TGTGCCAGCACTCGGGACACCACAACTAATGAAAAACTGTTTTTT.

This chain links TRBV7-2 with TRBJ1-3, with a possible D match to TRBD1 (6 bases). The CDR3 spans 16 residues. Germline CDR1 and CDR2: SGHTA and FQGNSA. The ends were cut back, 7 bases at V and 0 bases at J, with 16 bases in the middle. For the CDR3, the DNA is TGTGCCAGCACCCCAGGGGCAGGGTTCTCTGGAAACACCATATATTTT. It codes for CASTPGAGFSGNTIYF.

The chain employs TRBV6-1 and TRBJ2-3, with 8 bases fitting TRBD1. CDR1 is MNHNS and CDR2 is SASEGT in the germline V gene. J was trimmed by 4 bases and V by 3 bases; bases with no gene match: 12. The CDR3 totals 17 residues. The CDR3 spells CASSETRTGSGSDTQYF. The CDR3, as DNA: TGTGCCAGCAGTGAGACAAGGACAGGGTCGGGGTCAGATACGCAGTATTTT.

Only one count was recorded for this clone. The chain joins TRBV5-8 to TRBJ2-5; D perhaps matches TRBD1 (6 bases). V lost 0 bases, J lost 2 bases, and 14 bases lay in between. The CDR3 is made up of 16 amino acids. Germline CDR1 SGHTS, CDR2 YDEGEE. DNA of the CDR3: TGTGCCAGCAGCTTGGCCGGTCGAAGGGGGCAAGAGACCCAGTACTTC. Translation gives CASSLAGRRGQETQYF.

CDR3 protein: CASSQDSAGTDTQYF. In DNA form, the CDR3 reads TGCGCCAGCAGCCAAGATTCGGCGGGCACAGATACGCAGTATTTT. The chain has TRBV4-3 and TRBJ2-3, with no clear D. Deletions cut 0 bases from V and 1 base from J, with 8 bases between. The V gene's germline CDR1 is LGHNA and CDR2 YSLEER. The CDR3 has 15 residues.

The sample holds one count of this clone. The chain combines TRBV6-5 with TRBJ2-5; the D gene could be TRBD1 or TRBD2 (6 bases each). The V and J ends lost 5 bases and 0 bases respectively, with 10 bases between them. Germline-derived CDR1 and CDR2 are MNHEY and SVGAGI. The CDR3 spans 14 residues. CDR3 amino acids: CASSRGDNQETQYF. DNA for the CDR3: TGTGCCAGCAGTAGGGGGGACAACCAAGAGACCCAGTACTTC.